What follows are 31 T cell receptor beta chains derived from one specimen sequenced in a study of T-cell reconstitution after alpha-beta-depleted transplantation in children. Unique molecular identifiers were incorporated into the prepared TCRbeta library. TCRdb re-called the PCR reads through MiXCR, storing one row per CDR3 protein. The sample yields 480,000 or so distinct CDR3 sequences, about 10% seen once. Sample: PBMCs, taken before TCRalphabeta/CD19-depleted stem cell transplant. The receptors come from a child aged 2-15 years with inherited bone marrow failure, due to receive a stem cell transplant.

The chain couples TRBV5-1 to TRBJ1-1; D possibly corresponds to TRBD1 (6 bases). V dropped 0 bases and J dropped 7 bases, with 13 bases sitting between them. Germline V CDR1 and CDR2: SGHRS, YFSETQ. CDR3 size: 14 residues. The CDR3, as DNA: TGCGCCAGCAGCTTGGGTCCAGGGGCACTTGAAGCTTTCTTT. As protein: CASSLGPGALEAFF.

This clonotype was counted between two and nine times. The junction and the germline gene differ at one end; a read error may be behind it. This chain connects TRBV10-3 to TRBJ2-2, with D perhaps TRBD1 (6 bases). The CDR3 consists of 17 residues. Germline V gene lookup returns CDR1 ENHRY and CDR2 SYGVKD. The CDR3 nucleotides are TGTGCCGTCAGTGGGAAAACAGGGACCTCGAACACCGGGGAGCTGTTTTTT. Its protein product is CAVSGKTGTSNTGELFF.

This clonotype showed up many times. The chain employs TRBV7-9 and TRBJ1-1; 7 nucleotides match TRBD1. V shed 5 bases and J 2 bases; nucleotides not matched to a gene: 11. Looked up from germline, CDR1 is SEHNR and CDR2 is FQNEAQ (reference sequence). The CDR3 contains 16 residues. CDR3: CASSHFSGTENTEAFF. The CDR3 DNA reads TGTGCCAGCAGCCACTTTTCCGGGACAGAAAACACTGAAGCTTTCTTT.

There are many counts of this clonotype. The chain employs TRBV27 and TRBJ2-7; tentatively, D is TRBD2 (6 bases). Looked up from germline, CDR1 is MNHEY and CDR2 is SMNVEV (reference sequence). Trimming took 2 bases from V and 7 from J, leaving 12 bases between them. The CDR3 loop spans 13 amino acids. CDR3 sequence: CASSLTGVREQYF. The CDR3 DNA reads TGTGCCAGCAGTTTAACGGGGGTTCGGGAGCAGTACTTC.

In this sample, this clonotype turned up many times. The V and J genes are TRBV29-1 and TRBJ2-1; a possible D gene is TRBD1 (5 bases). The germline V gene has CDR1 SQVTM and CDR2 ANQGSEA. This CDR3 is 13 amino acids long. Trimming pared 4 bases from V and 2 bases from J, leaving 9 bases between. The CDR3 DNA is TGCAGCGTTGGACAGATGGCCTACAATGAGCAGTTCTTC. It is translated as CSVGQMAYNEQFF.

In DNA form, the CDR3 reads TGCGCCAGCAGCTCTTCGGGGACAGGGAGTGAAAAACTGTTTTTT. It yields the protein CASSSSGTGSEKLFF. The rearrangement links TRBV5-1 to TRBJ1-4; 9 bases match TRBD1. V was clipped by 3 bases and J by 7 bases; unmatched bases: 7. CDR3 length: 15 amino acids. Germline V gene sequence: CDR1 SGHRS, CDR2 YFSETQ.

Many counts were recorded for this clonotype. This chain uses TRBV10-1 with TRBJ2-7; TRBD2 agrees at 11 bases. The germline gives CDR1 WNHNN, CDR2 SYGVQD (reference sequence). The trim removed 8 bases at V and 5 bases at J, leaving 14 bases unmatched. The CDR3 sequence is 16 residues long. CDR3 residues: CASGGGTLAGVHEQYF. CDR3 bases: TGCGCCAGCGGAGGAGGGACACTAGCGGGAGTCCACGAGCAGTACTTC.

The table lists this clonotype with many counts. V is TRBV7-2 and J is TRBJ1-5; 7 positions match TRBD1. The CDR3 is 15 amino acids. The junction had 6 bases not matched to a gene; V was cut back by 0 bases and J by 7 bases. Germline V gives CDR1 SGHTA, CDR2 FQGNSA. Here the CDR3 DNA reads TGTGCCAGCAGCTTAGCGCTAGGGGGCAGGCAGCCCCAGCATTTT. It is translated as CASSLALGGRQPQHF.

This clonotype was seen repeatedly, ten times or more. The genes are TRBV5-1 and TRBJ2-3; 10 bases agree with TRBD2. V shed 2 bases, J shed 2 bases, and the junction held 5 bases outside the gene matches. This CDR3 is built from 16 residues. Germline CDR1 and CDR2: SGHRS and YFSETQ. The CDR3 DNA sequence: TGCGCCAGCAGCTTACTAGCGGGGACTCTCACAGATACGCAGTATTTT. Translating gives CASSLLAGTLTDTQYF.

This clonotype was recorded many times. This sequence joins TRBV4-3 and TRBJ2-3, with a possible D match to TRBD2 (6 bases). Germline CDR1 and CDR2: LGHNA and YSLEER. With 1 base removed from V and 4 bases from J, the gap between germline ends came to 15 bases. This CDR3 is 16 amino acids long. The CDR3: CASSQGVPGEADTQYF. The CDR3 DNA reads TGCGCCAGCAGCCAAGGGGTCCCGGGAGAGGCAGATACGCAGTATTTT.

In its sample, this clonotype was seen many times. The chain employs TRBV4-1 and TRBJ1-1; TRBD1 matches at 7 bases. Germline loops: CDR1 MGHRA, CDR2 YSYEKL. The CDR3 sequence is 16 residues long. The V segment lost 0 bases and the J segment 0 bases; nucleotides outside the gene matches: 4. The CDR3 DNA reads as TGCGCCAGCAGCCAAGAGGCCGGACAGGTGAACACTGAAGCTTTCTTT. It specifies CASSQEAGQVNTEAFF.

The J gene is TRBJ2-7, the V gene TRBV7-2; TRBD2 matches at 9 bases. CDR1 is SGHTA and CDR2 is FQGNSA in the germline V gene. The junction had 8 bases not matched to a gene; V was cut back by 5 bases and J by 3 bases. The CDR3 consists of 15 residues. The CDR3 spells CASSQRTSANYEQYF. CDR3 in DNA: TGTGCCAGCAGCCAAAGGACTAGCGCAAACTACGAGCAGTACTTC.

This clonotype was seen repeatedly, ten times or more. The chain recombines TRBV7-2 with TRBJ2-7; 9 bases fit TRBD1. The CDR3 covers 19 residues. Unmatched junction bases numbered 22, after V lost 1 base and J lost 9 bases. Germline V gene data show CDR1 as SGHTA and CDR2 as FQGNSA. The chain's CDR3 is CASSLGRWDREGVTTGQYF. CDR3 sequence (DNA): TGTGCCAGCAGCTTAGGCAGATGGGACAGGGAAGGAGTAACTACTGGGCAGTACTTC. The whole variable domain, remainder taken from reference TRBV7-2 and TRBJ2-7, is GAGVSQSPSNKVTEKGKDVELRCDPISGHTALYWYRQSLGQGLEFLIYFQGNSAPDKSGLPSDRFSAERTGGSVSTLTIQRTQQEDSAVYLCASSLGRWDREGVTTGQYFGPGTRLTVT.

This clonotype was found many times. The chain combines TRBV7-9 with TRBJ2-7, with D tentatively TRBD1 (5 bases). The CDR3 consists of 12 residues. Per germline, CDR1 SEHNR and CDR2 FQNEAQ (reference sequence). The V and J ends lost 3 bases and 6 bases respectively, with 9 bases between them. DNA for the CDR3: TGTGCCAGCAGCTTTCTAGGGGTCGAGCAGTACTTC. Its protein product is CASSFLGVEQYF.

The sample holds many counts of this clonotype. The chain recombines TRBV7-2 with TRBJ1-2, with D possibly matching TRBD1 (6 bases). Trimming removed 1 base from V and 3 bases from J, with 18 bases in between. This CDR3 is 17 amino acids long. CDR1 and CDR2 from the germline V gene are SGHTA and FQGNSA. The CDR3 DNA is TGTGCCAGCAGCTTAGTCGGGAGCAGGGGCCCGTACTATGGCTACACCTTC. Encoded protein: CASSLVGSRGPYYGYTF.

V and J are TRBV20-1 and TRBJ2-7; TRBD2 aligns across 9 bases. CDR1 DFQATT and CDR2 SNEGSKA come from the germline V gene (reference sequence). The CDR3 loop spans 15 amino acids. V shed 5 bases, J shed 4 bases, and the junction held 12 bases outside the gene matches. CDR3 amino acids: CSALAGSSGSYEQYF. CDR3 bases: TGCAGTGCTCTAGCGGGATCCTCCGGGAGTTACGAGCAGTACTTC.

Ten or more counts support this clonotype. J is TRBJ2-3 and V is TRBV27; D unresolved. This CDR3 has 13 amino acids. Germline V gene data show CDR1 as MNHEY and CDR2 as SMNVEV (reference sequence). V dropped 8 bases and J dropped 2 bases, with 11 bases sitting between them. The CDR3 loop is CASQEGNTDTQYF. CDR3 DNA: TGTGCCAGCCAAGAAGGCAACACAGATACGCAGTATTTT.

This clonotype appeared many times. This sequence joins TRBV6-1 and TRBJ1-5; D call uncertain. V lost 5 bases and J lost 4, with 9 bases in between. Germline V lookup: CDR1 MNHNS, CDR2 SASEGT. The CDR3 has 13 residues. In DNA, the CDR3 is TGTGCCAGCAGTCCATCTTGGAATCAGCCCCAGCATTTT. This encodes CASSPSWNQPQHF.

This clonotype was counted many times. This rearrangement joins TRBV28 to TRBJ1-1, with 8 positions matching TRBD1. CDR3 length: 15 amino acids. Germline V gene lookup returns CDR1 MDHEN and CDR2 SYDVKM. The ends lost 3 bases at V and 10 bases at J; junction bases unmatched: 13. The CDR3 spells CASSFPGTGLQGAFF. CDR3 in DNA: TGTGCCAGCAGTTTCCCTGGGACAGGTTTACAGGGAGCTTTCTTT.

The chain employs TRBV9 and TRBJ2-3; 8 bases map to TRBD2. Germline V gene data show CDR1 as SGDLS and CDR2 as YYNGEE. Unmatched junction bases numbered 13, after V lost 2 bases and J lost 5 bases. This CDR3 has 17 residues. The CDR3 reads CASSVDIAGQIGDTQYF. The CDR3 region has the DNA TGTGCCAGCAGCGTCGATATAGCGGGGCAGATAGGAGATACGCAGTATTTT.

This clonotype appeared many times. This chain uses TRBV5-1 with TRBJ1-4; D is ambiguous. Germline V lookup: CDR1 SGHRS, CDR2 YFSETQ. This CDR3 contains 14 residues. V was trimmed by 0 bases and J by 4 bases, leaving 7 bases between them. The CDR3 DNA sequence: TGCGCCAGCAGCTTGGACACCTATAATGAAAAACTGTTTTTT. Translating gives CASSLDTYNEKLFF.

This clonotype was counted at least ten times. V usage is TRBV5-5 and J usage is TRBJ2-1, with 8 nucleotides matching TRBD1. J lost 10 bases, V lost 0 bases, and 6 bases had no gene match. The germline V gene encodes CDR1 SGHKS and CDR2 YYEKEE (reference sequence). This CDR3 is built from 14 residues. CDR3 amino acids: CASSLGQGILEQFF. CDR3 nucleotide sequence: TGTGCCAGCAGCTTGGGACAGGGGATACTCGAGCAGTTCTTC.

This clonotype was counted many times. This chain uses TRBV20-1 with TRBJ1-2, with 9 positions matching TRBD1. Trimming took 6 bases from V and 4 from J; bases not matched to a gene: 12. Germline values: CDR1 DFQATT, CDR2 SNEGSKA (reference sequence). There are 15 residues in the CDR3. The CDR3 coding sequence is TGCAGTGCCATCACAGGGGGCACTGGAACCTATGGCTACACCTTC. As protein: CSAITGGTGTYGYTF.

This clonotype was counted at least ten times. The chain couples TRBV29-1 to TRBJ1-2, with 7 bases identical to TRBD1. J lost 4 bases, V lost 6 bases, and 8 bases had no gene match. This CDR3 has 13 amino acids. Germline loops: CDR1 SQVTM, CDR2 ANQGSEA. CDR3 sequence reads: CSVDPRDSYGYTF. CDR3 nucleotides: TGCAGCGTAGACCCGCGGGACAGCTATGGCTACACCTTC.

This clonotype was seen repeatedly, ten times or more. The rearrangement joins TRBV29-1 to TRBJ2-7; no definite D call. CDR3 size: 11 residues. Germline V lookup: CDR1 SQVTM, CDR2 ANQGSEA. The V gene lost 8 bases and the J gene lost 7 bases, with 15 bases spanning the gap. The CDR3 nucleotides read TGCAGCCCCTGGATAGGTGGGGAGCAGTACTTC. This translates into CSPWIGGEQYF.

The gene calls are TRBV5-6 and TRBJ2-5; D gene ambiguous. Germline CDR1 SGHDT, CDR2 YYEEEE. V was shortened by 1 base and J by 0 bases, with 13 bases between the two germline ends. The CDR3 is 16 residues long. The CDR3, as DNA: TGTGCCAGCAGCTTGCCGAGTGGACGGGACCAAGAGACCCAGTACTTC. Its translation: CASSLPSGRDQETQYF.

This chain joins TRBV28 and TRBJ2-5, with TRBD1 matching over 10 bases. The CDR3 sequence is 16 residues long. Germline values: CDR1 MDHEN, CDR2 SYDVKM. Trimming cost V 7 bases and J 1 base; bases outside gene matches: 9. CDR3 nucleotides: TGTGCCAGCATTTCCGGGACAGGGGCTTTCCAAGAGACCCAGTACTTC. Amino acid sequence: CASISGTGAFQETQYF.

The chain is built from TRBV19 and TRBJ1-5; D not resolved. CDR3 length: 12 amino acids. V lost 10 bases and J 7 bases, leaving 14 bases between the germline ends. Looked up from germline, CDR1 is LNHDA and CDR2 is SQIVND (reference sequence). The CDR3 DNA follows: TGTGCCACACGGGGAGGGAACCAGCCCCAGCATTTT. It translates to CATRGGNQPQHF.

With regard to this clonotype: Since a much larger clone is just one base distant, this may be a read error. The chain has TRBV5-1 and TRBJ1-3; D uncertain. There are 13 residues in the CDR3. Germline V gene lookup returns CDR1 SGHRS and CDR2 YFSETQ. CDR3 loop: CSSSQYPGNTIYF. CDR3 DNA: TGCTCCAGCAGCCAATATCCTGGAAACACCATATATTTT. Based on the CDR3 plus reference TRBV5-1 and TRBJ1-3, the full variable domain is KAGVTQTPRYLIKTRGQQVTLSCSPISGHRSVSWYQQTPGQGLQFLFEYFSETQRNKGNFPGRFSGRQFSNSRSEMNVSTLELGDSALYLCSSSQYPGNTIYFGEGSWLTVV.

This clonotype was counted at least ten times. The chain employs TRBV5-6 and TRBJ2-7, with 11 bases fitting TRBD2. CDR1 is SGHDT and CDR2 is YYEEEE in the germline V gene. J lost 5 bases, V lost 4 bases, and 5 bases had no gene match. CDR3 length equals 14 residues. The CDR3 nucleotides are TGTGCCAGCAGCCTTAGCGGGAGGGTCCACGAGCAGTACTTC. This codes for CASSLSGRVHEQYF.

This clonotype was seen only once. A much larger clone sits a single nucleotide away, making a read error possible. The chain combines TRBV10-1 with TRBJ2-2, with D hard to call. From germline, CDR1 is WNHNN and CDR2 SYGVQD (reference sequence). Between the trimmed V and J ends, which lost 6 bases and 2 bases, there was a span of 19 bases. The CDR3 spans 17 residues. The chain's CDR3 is CASRQPFVAANTGELFF. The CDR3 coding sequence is TGCGCCAGCAGACAACCGTTTGTTGCGGCTAACACCGGGGAGCTGTTTTTT.